This T cell receptor beta chain was identified in a study of T cell repertoires in cytomegalovirus infection. Study context: CMV infection together with matching HLA type was indicated by public TCR beta signatures.

TCRdb analysed the reads with MiXCR anew, one entry per CDR3 protein. The repertoire has more than 140,000 distinct CDR3 sequences, 6.5% of them found once; the top ten carry more than 15%. On this clonotype: Its antigen is as yet unknown.

Study-level points and caveats: The study found HLA-C-restricted CMV-specific TCR beta clonotypes dominating the ex vivo response. Accumulated public TCR beta family frequency recognized individuals carrying CMV together with the relevant HLA.

Material for sequencing was PBMCs. This TCR came from a human donor in good health (CMV status not recorded). Some clones in this sample may be carry-over from other donors' samples.

CDR3 sequence: CASSRTGAHNSPLHF. Here the CDR3 DNA reads TGTGCCAGCAGCCGTACAGGGGCCCATAATTCACCCCTCCACTTT. The chain joins TRBV7-9 to TRBJ1-6, with TRBD1 matching over 7 bases. The CDR3 runs to 15 residues. Unmatched junction bases numbered 6, after V lost 5 bases and J lost 5 bases. Germline V lookup: CDR1 SEHNR, CDR2 FQNEAQ (reference sequence).